Included here is one TCR beta chain sequence, with context. No cognate antigen has been identified for it. No base quality information exists; no much larger clone differs at one position. The cohort was made up of under 800 healthy bone marrow donors. At the time of sampling, every cohort member was nominally healthy, though immune exposures that went unrecorded were likely present. The donor tested CMV seropositive, placing the donor among the 289 seropositive members of the cohort. Each donor provided a peripheral blood sample, and peripheral blood mononuclear cells were used for TCR beta sequencing. The Qiagen DNeasy Blood Extraction Kit was used to extract genomic DNA from the blood cell samples. The sample comes from a study of cytomegalovirus exposure and HLA in healthy donors (dated by TCRdb to 2016 to 2017). For the wider study: In an earlier analysis of some 610 of the donors, 276 Gb of sequence data and approximately 100 million unique TCR beta sequences from 150 million to 200 million T cells were reported. The study combined high-throughput TCR immunosequencing, statistical association of individual TCRs with disease status, and machine learning to predict cytomegalovirus infection status. Typing coverage varied by locus: roughly 629-630 donors for A, B, C, DRB1 and DQB1; approximately 500 for DQA1; nearly 610 for DPA1; approximately 450 for DPB1. HLA typing included class I and class II loci at four-digit resolution. To study patterns of TCR occurrence, a later analysis re-analyzed previously published TCR beta repertoires from just over 650 donors and added high-resolution HLA genotyping. Across approximately 420 genotyped donors of the cohort, an average of about 200,000 unique TCR beta nucleotide sequences per donor were sequenced, and 15% to 20% of those sequences were non-productive. A separate validation cohort of approximately 130 different subjects was used in addition to the roughly 620-subject first cohort. In the later analysis, no new phenotypic data were used to find candidate immune exposures; instead, reliance was placed on TCR beta sequences and their occurrence across donors. An earlier analysis of some 500 of the donors applied high-throughput TCR beta sequencing to assess whether each TCR beta V gene segment acted as functional or pseudogenic. Of the 398 genotyped donors, about 80% fell in the genetic ancestry cluster associated with self-reported Caucasian donors. Donor age, sex, ethnicity and CMV serostatus were collected together with the repertoire data. All discovery cohort repertoires had been generated using a single sequencing platform. A later genetic analysis used genome-wide SNP genotypes for about three fifths of the 666 donors, treating that subset as a discovery cohort. Using immunosequencing, the study profiled T cell repertoires from 666 subjects and related those repertoires to cytomegalovirus serostatus. The study aimed to test whether cataloging public T cell receptors could reveal signatures of past pathogen exposure. Around 320 gigabases of sequencing data and around 87 million unique TCR sequences were included in an early release covering several hundred HLA-typed donors. Because of strong linkage in the cohort, four or five DR-DQ haplotypes were treated as single units for association and clustering. The full study reports these points: The 87-base-pair reads could not distinguish some IMGT-functional V segments, including TRBV6-2 and TRBV6-3, so those segments were excluded. The classifier was reported to diagnose cytomegalovirus status with high specificity and sensitivity in both the original cohort and the validation cohort. A group of highly shared sequence variants was considered likely to be a technical artifact of the sequencing pipeline. Across donors, most TCR sequences were observed very rarely, whereas some public TCRs were present in many individuals. According to a later genetic analysis, donors in an Asian-associated ancestry cluster had fewer N-insertions in productive TCRs than the approximately 700-donor mean. A further reported finding was that TCR beta sequences accurately predicted the HLA-A and HLA-B alleles for most subjects in the first cohort. Three of the identified cytomegalovirus-associated TCR beta chains were confirmed in vitro to be specific for cytomegalovirus antigens. Because some donors lacked HLA typing at each locus, the association tests relied only on the typed subset. An association between a missense DCLRE1C variant and V-gene and J-gene trimming of TCR beta chains was found in a later genetic analysis and replicated in an independent cohort. Because counts were too low, more than 15 rarely observed V segments, including chromosome 9 orphons, were excluded from the earlier analysis of around 640 of the donors. It was suggested by the authors that the approach could potentially be generalized to other disease states and immunological phenotypes. When HLA alleles, especially DR and DQ, strongly co-occurred, TCR associations were difficult to assign to individual alleles. In a later analysis, HLA-associated TCR beta chains were found to be more clonally expanded and to have lower generation probabilities than equally common non-associated chains. Correlated functional status among segregating V segments might reflect linkage disequilibrium, but an unknown experimental factor could not be ruled out. CMV serostatus was the only immune exposure information available for the cohort. In the study, 150 to 200 TCR beta chains were listed as associated with cytomegalovirus. The presence/absence analyses assumed that sequencing depth was roughly uniform across donors, and that assumption may not be true. In a later analysis, TCR association rates were found to vary across HLA loci, with the most associated TCRs seen for DRB1 alleles and the fewest for HLA-C alleles. At a false discovery rate of 0.05, a later analysis linked 16,951 TCR beta sequences to specific HLA alleles. A later analysis found that most CMV-associated TCR beta chains appeared HLA-restricted, with HLA associations seemingly driven largely by CMV exposure. Only TCR beta chains were sequenced in this cohort, and the absence of alpha or paired-chain data limited detectable features. In an earlier analysis of about 600 of the donors, most TCR beta V segments appeared in productive rearrangements about 87% or about 30% of the time, broadly matching IMGT annotations. A later analysis reported that several top co-occurrence clusters appeared linked to parvovirus B19, influenza, CMV and Epstein-Barr virus.

Trimming at the junction amounts to 2 bases on V and 0 bases on J, and the germline ends lie 7 bases apart. The CDR3 has 14 amino acids, counting the end cysteine and phenylalanine. This entry keeps only the CDR3 DNA: 42 bases, framed from base 1. CDR1 and CDR2 (MDHEN, SYDVKM) derive from the germline V gene. The library came from the immunoSEQ multiplex PCR assay. The multiplex PCR relied on a mix of 60 forward primers for TCR Vbeta segments and 13 reverse primers for TCR Jbeta segments. Amplification of the CDR3 region of rearranged TCR beta genes was performed with a multiplex PCR assay on genomic DNA. On the Illumina HiSeq System, the amplified TCR beta libraries were sequenced as 87-base-pair reads. Per the original workflow: A later analysis tallied tens of millions of unique TCR beta chains across the 666 repertoires, and approximately 12 million of those chains were shared by two or more donors. Raw reads were error-corrected and collapsed into unique sequences by a nearest-neighbor algorithm in which closely related sequences were merged to remove PCR and sequencing errors. To assign V, D and J gene segments, CDR3 sequences were aligned to IMGT reference sequences. Each retained sequence needed at least a six-nucleotide match to both a V gene segment and a J gene segment. Rearrangements were classified as productive when the CDR3 lacked stop codons and remained in frame with V and J, and all other rearrangements were classified as non-productive. Following IMGT convention, CDR3 was defined as the stretch from the second conserved V-encoded cysteine up to the conserved J-encoded phenylalanine. Sequences without an unambiguous match to a single V gene segment were excluded from the earlier analysis of approximately 560 of the donors. In an earlier analysis of several hundred of the donors, V segments were called functional above 56.7% productive rearrangements and were called segregating when the between-donor standard deviation exceeded 5%. A statistical classification framework was developed to diagnose cytomegalovirus status using the catalog of TCR beta chain sequences. A later analysis assigned V and J genes by comparing TCR nucleotide sequences with IMGT/GENE-DB human TR gene sequences. A later analysis assigned CDR3 sequences and most-parsimonious VDJ recombination scenarios with the TCRdist pipeline. A later analysis defined each TCR beta chain by its CDR3 amino acid sequence plus V-gene family, and excluded reads lacking a unique V-gene family. To address suspected cross-contamination and a sequencing artifact, a later analysis removed 592 highly shared, low-generation-probability nucleotide sequences. In a later analysis, a clonal expansion index for each public chain was calculated from normalized within-repertoire ranks of inferred template counts. In a later analysis, generation probabilities were computed with a VDJ recombination model fitted to out-of-frame rearrangements, and the resulting probabilities were checked against IGoR. In a later analysis, TCR-TCR, TCR-HLA and TCR-CMV co-occurrence was scored with hypergeometric tests, and a repertoire-size bias correction was applied to TCR pairs. In a later analysis, false discovery rates were estimated by permuting HLA or CMV assignments 20 times. In a later analysis, co-occurring TCRs were grouped using DBSCAN, and TCRdist sequence similarity was added for clustering within HLA-allele-positive subsets. For co-occurrence clustering, repertoires with fewer than 30,000 or more than 120,000 public chains were excluded, along with four to six repertoires with anomalous nucleotide sharing. TCRdb stores this immuneACCESS table with in-frame sequences only. Part of the clones is absent; in the studies checked, under half of the shortfall reflects unresolved V genes, and no reason is known for the rest. Clone size and V and J calls were adopted from that table, with D and trimming inferred from the DNA. Within this sample are about 190,000 clones, with roughly 80% of them counted one time only. The ten biggest clones cover less than 4% of the sample.

Sample: PBMCs. Here the chain combines TRBV28 and TRBJ1-1, with the D gene call left open. The TCR originated in a woman under 40 in good health and CMV-seropositive. The CDR3 protein: CASSLEGMNTEAFF. The DNA is TGTGCCAGCAGTTTAGAGGGAATGAACACTGAAGCTTTCTTT.